This T cell receptor (beta chain) is drawn from a study of blood T cell repertoires in COVID-19. Study overall: PBMCs, B-cell-depleted T cells, or T cells were the source of the cDNA or gDNA that made up the material.

CDR3 length equals 15 residues. The V segment lost 1 base and the J segment 7 bases; nucleotides outside the gene matches: 7. Germline V gives CDR1 SGDLS, CDR2 YYNGEE. Using immunoSEQ multiplex PCR, the repertoire was profiled, and TCRdb retains in-frame clones only, with some absent. The data show roughly 140,000 clones, roughly 90% seen once. This chain joins TRBV9 and TRBJ2-1, with TRBD2 matching over 8 bases. The sequence derives from a man aged 50 to 59 with active or convalescent COVID-19. The specimen was peripheral blood. CDR3 bases: TGTGCCAGCAGCGTATTTTTAGCGGGAAGGAATGAGCAGTTCTTC. Translation: CASSVFLAGRNEQFF.